This TCR beta chain comes out of a study of a mutant IDH1 vaccine in newly diagnosed glioma. Study summary: Treated patients, approximately 60% male and about 38% female, averaged roughly 43 years of age. It was at week 35 that visit V12 occurred, and at week 47 that visit V13 did. General observations from the study: Pseudoprogression seemed unlinked to shifts in top peripheral T cell clonotypes.

Time point indicated: week 35, safety follow-up. Doses comprised 300 ug of mutant IDH1 20-mer peptide each, plus topical imiquimod. V trimming: 3 bases; J trimming: 6 bases; junction bases outside the gene matches: 5. This CDR3 is 15 amino acids long. Germline V gene data show CDR1 as SGHTA and CDR2 as FQGNSA. Clones were read by immunoSEQ multiplex PCR, and TCRdb kept only the in-frame ones, dropping some. The profile shows about 48,000 clones, 70% to 85% of them singletons. This clone has at least ten counts. Its antigen is still unknown. This specimen consisted of PBMCs, obtained from a glioma patient whose treatment included an IDH1 peptide vaccine. The rearrangement links TRBV7-2 to TRBJ1-2, with 12 bases that match TRBD1. This receptor was obtained from a middle-aged man with glioma. The CDR3 is CASSFSGQGANGYTF. The CDR3 DNA reads as TGTGCCAGCAGCTTCTCGGGACAGGGGGCGAATGGCTACACCTTC.